The 12 T cell receptor beta chains below were found in one sample sequenced in a study of blood T cell repertoires in COVID-19. Sequencing used immunoSEQ multiplex PCR; TCRdb keeps in-frame clones, though not all of them. Altogether 45,000 to 55,000 clones are present, around 83% being singletons, with the ten largest covering about 1.4%. Sequencing input: peripheral blood. All receptors come from a man aged 50 or older with acute or convalescent COVID-19.

This clone has only a few counts. The chain couples TRBV7-9 to TRBJ2-1, with TRBD1 as a possible D gene (5 bases). The CDR3 length is 13 residues. The germline V gene has CDR1 SEHNR and CDR2 FQNEAQ (reference sequence). Trimming shortened V by 7 bases and J by 8 bases, and 15 bases separated the two germline ends. The CDR3 sequence is CASIPGRAYEQFF. In nucleotides, the CDR3 is TGTGCCAGCATCCCCGGCAGGGCCTATGAGCAGTTCTTC.

This CDR3 reads CASSLAHNEKLFF. Written as DNA, the CDR3 is TGTGCCAGCAGTTTAGCTCATAATGAAAAACTGTTTTTT. The chain uses TRBV12-3 or TRBV12-4 and TRBJ1-4; D remains unclear. Trimming pared 0 bases from V and 4 bases from J, leaving 3 bases between. This CDR3 has 13 residues.

The chain combines TRBV19 with TRBJ2-6; D remains unclear. V was pared by 2 bases and J by 0 bases, with 5 bases between. Germline values: CDR1 LNHDA, CDR2 SQIVND (reference sequence). The length of the CDR3 is 15 residues. DNA of the CDR3: TGTGCCAGTAGTATAACGGGCTCTGGGGCCAACGTCCTGACTTTC. This codes for CASSITGSGANVLTF. Complete variable domain (other parts from reference TRBV19 and TRBJ2-6): DGGITQSPKYLFRKEGQNVTLSCEQNLNHDAMYWYRQDPGQGLRLIYYSQIVNDFQKGDIAEGYSVSREKKESFPLTVTSAQKNPTAFYLCASSITGSGANVLTFGAGSRLTVL.

J is TRBJ1-5 and V is TRBV4-3; D is unclear. With 0 bases removed from V and 1 base from J, the gap between germline ends came to 7 bases. Germline loops: CDR1 LGHNA, CDR2 YSLEER. The CDR3 spans 15 residues. This CDR3 is CASSQDLLSNQPQHF. The CDR3 DNA reads as TGCGCCAGCAGCCAAGACCTGCTAAGCAATCAGCCCCAGCATTTT.

The chain recombines TRBV2 with TRBJ2-1; 11 nucleotides match TRBD2. The CDR3 sequence is 18 residues long. The germline CDR1 and CDR2 sequences are SNHLY and FYNNEI. V gave up 3 bases and J gave up 0 bases; unmatched junction bases: 7. This CDR3 reads CASSDLLAGAISYNEQFF. For the CDR3, the DNA is TGTGCCAGCAGTGATCTACTAGCGGGGGCCATCTCCTACAATGAGCAGTTCTTC.

V and J are TRBV5-1 and TRBJ2-3, with D maybe TRBD2 (6 bases). CDR1 is SGHRS, CDR2 YFSETQ, per germline. The length of the CDR3 is 15 residues. Trimming left V 4 bases short and J 0 bases short, with 12 bases between. The CDR3 DNA follows: TGCGCCAGCAGCCTGCGGGGTCCTAGCACAGATACGCAGTATTTT. It specifies CASSLRGPSTDTQYF.

This chain uses TRBV3-1 (or the pseudogene TRBV3-2) with TRBJ1-4; D not certain. This CDR3 comprises 13 residues. V shed 0 bases and J shed 13 bases, with 12 bases lying between them. Germline CDR1 is LGHDT and CDR2 is YNNKEL (reference sequence). The CDR3 sequence: CASSQDRPEGLFF. CDR3 bases: TGTGCCAGCAGCCAAGATCGGCCCGAGGGACTGTTTTTT.

The chain uses TRBV27 and TRBJ2-1, with D hard to call. CDR1 and CDR2 from the germline V gene are MNHEY and SMNVEV (reference sequence). The CDR3 totals 13 residues. V was pared by 10 bases and J by 5 bases, with 15 bases between. The CDR3 here is CATTTFPNNEQFF. CDR3 DNA: TGTGCCACCACGACATTTCCGAACAATGAGCAGTTCTTC.

The V call is TRBV7-2, the J call TRBJ1-2; D gene ambiguous. Germline loops: CDR1 SGHTA, CDR2 FQGNSA. The CDR3 loop spans 14 amino acids. Trimming took 4 bases from V and 2 from J, leaving 11 bases between them. The CDR3 DNA reads TGTGCCAGCAGCTCCCAGACACCGAACTATGGCTACACCTTC. Protein: CASSSQTPNYGYTF.

The chain recombines TRBV7-2 with TRBJ2-5; 7 nucleotides agree with TRBD1. The germline CDR1 and CDR2 sequences are SGHTA and FQGNSA. V dropped 3 bases and J dropped 5; count of bases not matched to a gene: 9. The CDR3 spans 15 residues. This chain's CDR3 is CASSLAGGIWETQYF. The DNA of the CDR3 is TGTGCCAGCAGCTTGGCAGGGGGAATCTGGGAGACCCAGTACTTC.

The chain employs TRBV5-8 and TRBJ2-2; the D is unclear. The CDR3 runs 12 residues. The V end lost 8 bases, the J end lost 6 bases, and 11 bases lay between the germline ends. Germline V gene data show CDR1 as SGHTS and CDR2 as YDEGEE. CDR3 sequence: CASGWASGELFF. The CDR3 DNA follows: TGTGCCAGTGGGTGGGCATCCGGGGAGCTGTTTTTT.

This clone was detected only a few times. In nucleotides, the CDR3 is TGTGCCAGTAGTTCGTACAATGAGCAGTTCTTC. Translated: CASSSYNEQFF. This chain joins TRBV19 and TRBJ2-1; D uncertain. Germline values: CDR1 LNHDA, CDR2 SQIVND (reference sequence). This CDR3 comprises 11 residues. The V end lost 5 bases, the J end lost 4 bases, and 3 bases lay between the germline ends.